This T cell receptor beta chain was documented in a study of blood T cell repertoires in COVID-19. At the level of the study: COVID-19 samples collected from the United States, Italy and Spain covered acute and convalescent phases. T cells, B-cell-depleted T cells, or PBMCs provided the cDNA or gDNA that served as material.

V was trimmed by 7 bases and J by 4 bases, leaving 11 bases between them. From germline, CDR1 is SNHLY and CDR2 FYNNEI. The CDR3 runs to 13 residues. The authors' processing: Reference gene primer amplification gave estimated nucleated cell counts. Sequencing used immunoSEQ multiplex PCR; TCRdb keeps in-frame clones, though not all of them. That table supplies the V and J calls and clone size; D and trimming were determined from the DNA. The sample yields under 150,000 clones, 81% seen once. The chain couples TRBV2 to TRBJ1-3; D not certain. The sequence was obtained from a woman in her sixties or seventies with active or convalescent COVID-19. Sequences were obtained from peripheral blood. Here the CDR3 reads CASIESPGNTIYF. CDR3 DNA sequence: TGTGCCAGCATAGAAAGTCCCGGAAACACCATATATTTT.